This TCR beta chain was recovered during a study of T cell repertoires in cytomegalovirus infection. On the study more broadly: Used in the study were CMV epitopes, some recently identified and HLA-C-restricted, others well-studied and HLA-B-restricted. Public TCR beta signatures were indicative of both CMV infection and a matching HLA type.

TCRdb recomputed calls from the reads with MiXCR, one row per CDR3 protein. The sample shows roughly 920,000 distinct CDR3 sequences, roughly 30% of them seen only once. On this clonotype itself: Its antigen is not known.

The input for sequencing was cultured CD8+ T cells from PBMCs, taken from culture after CMV antigen stimulation. This TCR derives from a human donor in good health (CMV status not recorded). Some clones in this sample may be carry-over from other donors' samples.

The CDR3 DNA reads TGTGCCAGTAGTATGGGGGGCGATAATCAGCCCCAGCATTTT. Translating gives CASSMGGDNQPQHF. V usage is TRBV19 and J usage is TRBJ1-5; tentative D call: TRBD1 (6 bases). V lost 3 bases to trimming and J lost 4 bases, with 10 bases between them. The CDR3 runs to 14 residues. Germline V gene sequence: CDR1 LNHDA, CDR2 SQIVND (reference sequence).